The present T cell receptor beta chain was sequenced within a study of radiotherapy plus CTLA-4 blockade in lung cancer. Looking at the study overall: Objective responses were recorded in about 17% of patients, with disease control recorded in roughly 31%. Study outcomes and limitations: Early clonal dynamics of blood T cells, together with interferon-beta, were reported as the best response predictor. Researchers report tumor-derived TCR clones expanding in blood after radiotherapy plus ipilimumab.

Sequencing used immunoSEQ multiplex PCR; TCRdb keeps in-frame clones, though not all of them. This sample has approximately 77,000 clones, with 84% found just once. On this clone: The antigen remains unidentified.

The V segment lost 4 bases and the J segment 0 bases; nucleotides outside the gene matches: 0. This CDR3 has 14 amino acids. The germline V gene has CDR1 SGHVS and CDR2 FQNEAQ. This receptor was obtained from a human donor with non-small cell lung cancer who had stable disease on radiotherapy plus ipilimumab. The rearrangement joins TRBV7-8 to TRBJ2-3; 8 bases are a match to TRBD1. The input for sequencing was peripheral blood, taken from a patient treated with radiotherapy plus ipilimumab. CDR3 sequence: CASSWTGSTDTQYF. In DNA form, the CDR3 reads TGTGCCAGCAGCTGGACAGGGAGCACAGATACGCAGTATTTT.